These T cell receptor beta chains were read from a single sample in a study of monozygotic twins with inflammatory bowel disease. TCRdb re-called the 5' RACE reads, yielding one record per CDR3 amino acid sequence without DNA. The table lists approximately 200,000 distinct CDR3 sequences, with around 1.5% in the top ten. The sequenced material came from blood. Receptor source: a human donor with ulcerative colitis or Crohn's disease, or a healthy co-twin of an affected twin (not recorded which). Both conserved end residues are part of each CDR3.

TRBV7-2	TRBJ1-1	CASSLMTIQEAFF
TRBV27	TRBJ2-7	CASSLRGGLYYEQYF
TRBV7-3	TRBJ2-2	CASSLNRGGTGELFF
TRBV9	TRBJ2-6	CASSGGTPTVANVLTF
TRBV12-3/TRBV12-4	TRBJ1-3	CASSRMRDNSGNTIYF
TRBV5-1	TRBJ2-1	CASSLSTWPSAYEQFF
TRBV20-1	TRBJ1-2	CSARDGGGSGHTDRYTF
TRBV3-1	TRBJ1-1	CASSPSGGRPGTEAFF
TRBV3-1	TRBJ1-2	CASSQGQGSEGYTF
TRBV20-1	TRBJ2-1	CSARENLDRGEQFF
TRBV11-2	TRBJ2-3	CASSSSSGGPDTQYF
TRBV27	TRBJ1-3	CASSSGPDGNTIYF
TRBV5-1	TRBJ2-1	CASSAGNNEQFF
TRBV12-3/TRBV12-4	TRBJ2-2	CASSFRLAGPTGELFF
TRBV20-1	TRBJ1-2	CSARQGSNYGYTF
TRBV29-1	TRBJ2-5	CSAEGRGTQETQYF
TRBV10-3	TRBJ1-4	CATSTAGVGPDSEKLFF
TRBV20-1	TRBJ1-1	CSARKEVHTEAFF
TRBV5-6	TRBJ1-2	CASSQYNPGTNYGYTF
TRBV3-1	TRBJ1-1	CASSPHRDYNTEAFF
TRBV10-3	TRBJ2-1	CAIRTGGFDNEQFF
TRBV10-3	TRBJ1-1	CAISVGEGGTEAFF
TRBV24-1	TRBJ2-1	CATSDRTPANEQFF
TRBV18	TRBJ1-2	CASSPARGLYGYTF
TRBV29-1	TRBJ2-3	CSVVWIDTQYF
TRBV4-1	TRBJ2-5	CASSRGLGQETQYF
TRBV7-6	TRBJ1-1	CASSFTQGLGTEAFF
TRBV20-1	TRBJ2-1	CSAAGLAGGAVEQFF
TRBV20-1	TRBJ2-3	CSASRDHRTDTQYF
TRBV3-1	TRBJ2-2	CASSRQTPLGELFF
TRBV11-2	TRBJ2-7	CASSLTDRSSYEQYF
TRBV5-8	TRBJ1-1	CASSSRGWWNTEAFF
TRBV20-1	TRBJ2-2	CSAQRAVTGELFF
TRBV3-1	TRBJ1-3	CASSPGTYGNTIYF
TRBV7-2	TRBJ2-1	CASWLDRGSYNEQFF
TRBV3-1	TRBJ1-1	CASSPHRLLTEAFF
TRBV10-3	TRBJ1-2	CAISAQNYGYTF
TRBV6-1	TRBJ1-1	CASRRQGWNTEAFF
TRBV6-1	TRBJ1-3	CASRAGQGKGNTIYF
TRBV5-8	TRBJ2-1	CASSRRGAGADNEQFF
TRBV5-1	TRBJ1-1	CASSLEQGANTEAFF